A single sample gave rise to the 11 T cell receptor beta chains below, sequenced in a study of early T cells in non-severe SARS-CoV-2 infection. TCRdb redid the calling of the 5' RACE reads with MiXCR, one entry per CDR3 protein. The repertoire has just under 30,000 distinct CDR3 sequences, about 5% of them found once; the top ten carry 10% to 12%. The sequenced material came from whole blood. The receptors come from an adult who was a healthcare worker with PCR-confirmed SARS-CoV-2 infection or an uninfected control (not recorded which).

This clonotype appeared many times. The chain uses TRBV5-1 and TRBJ2-3; possibly TRBD1 for D (6 bases). The CDR3 contains 14 residues. Germline V gives CDR1 SGHRS, CDR2 YFSETQ. V was pared by 5 bases and J by 6 bases, with 16 bases between. The CDR3 DNA follows: TGCGCCAGCAGTTCGGACAGCCAACCTGATACGCAGTATTTT. This codes for CASSSDSQPDTQYF. The variable domain in full, with the rest retrieved from reference TRBV5-1 and TRBJ2-3, is KAGVTQTPRYLIKTRGQQVTLSCSPISGHRSVSWYQQTPGQGLQFLFEYFSETQRNKGNFPGRFSGRQFSNSRSEMNVSTLELGDSALYLCASSSDSQPDTQYFGPGTRLTVL.

This clonotype was found a few times. The chain employs TRBV7-9 and TRBJ1-1; D possibly corresponds to TRBD1 (5 bases). The CDR3 consists of 12 residues. Germline V gene sequence: CDR1 SEHNR, CDR2 FQNEAQ (reference sequence). V was trimmed by 2 bases and J by 8 bases, leaving 9 bases between them. CDR3 amino acids: CASSLLGLEAFF. The DNA of the CDR3 is TGTGCCAGCAGCTTATTGGGGCTAGAAGCTTTCTTT.

The V and J genes are TRBV18 and TRBJ2-5; no definite D call. CDR3 length: 12 residues. In germline, CDR1 is KGHSH, CDR2 LQKENI. Trimming pared 0 bases from V and 5 bases from J, leaving 4 bases between. The CDR3 loop reads CASSPPGETQYF. In DNA, the CDR3 is TGTGCCAGCTCACCACCGGGGGAGACCCAGTACTTC.

By sample fraction, this clonotype is medium-sized. V is TRBV20-1 and J is TRBJ2-2; 7 bases fit TRBD2. CDR3 length: 14 amino acids. CDR1 is DFQATT, CDR2 SNEGSKA, per germline (reference sequence). The V segment lost 0 bases and the J segment 3 bases; nucleotides outside the gene matches: 1. The CDR3 here is CSARDAGDTGELFF. The CDR3 DNA sequence: TGCAGTGCTAGAGATGCGGGAGACACCGGGGAGCTGTTTTTT.

This clonotype turned up a few times. The rearrangement joins TRBV7-6 to TRBJ2-5; tentative D call: TRBD1 (6 bases). Germline V gene sequence: CDR1 SGHVS, CDR2 FNYEAQ. This CDR3 has 16 amino acids. Deletions cut 5 bases from V and 5 bases from J, with 21 bases between. The CDR3 reads CASSPRTNRAPETQYF. The CDR3, as DNA: TGTGCCAGCAGCCCCAGGACCAACAGGGCCCCGGAGACCCAGTACTTC.

This clonotype occurred many times. V is TRBV5-1 and J is TRBJ1-1, with D perhaps matching TRBD1 (6 bases). V was shortened by 0 bases and J by 6 bases, with 18 bases between the two germline ends. The CDR3 length is 16 residues. CDR1 is SGHRS, CDR2 YFSETQ, per germline. CDR3 region: CASSLEGRRGSPEAFF. In nucleotides, the CDR3 is TGCGCCAGCAGCTTGGAGGGTCGCAGGGGCAGTCCTGAAGCTTTCTTT.

This clonotype has only a few counts. V and J are TRBV3-1 and TRBJ1-1; 10 bases agree with TRBD1. The CDR3 runs to 18 residues. J lost 4 bases, V lost 0 bases, and 11 bases had no gene match. In germline, CDR1 is LGHDT, CDR2 YNNKEL (reference sequence). The DNA of the CDR3 is TGTGCCAGCAGCCAAGATTCGGGACAGGGGATGTTTGGCACTGAAGCTTTCTTT. Protein sequence: CASSQDSGQGMFGTEAFF.

This clonotype was recorded at least ten times. The V gene is TRBV10-2, the J gene TRBJ1-4; TRBD1 matches 9 bases. In germline, CDR1 is WSHSY, CDR2 SAAADI. CDR3 length: 14 residues. Unmatched junction bases numbered 7, after V lost 7 bases and J lost 7 bases. CDR3 in amino acids: CASNNRGQGEKLFF. Written as DNA, the CDR3 is TGCGCCAGCAACAACAGGGGGCAAGGTGAAAAACTGTTTTTT.

This clonotype was counted at least ten times. This chain connects TRBV19 to TRBJ2-5; 13 nucleotides align to TRBD2. J was trimmed by 1 base and V by 3 bases; bases with no gene match: 2. The length of the CDR3 is 16 residues. Germline CDR1 is LNHDA and CDR2 is SQIVND (reference sequence). The CDR3 DNA follows: TGTGCCAGTAGTATGGGACTAGCGGGAATCCAAGAGACCCAGTACTTC. It codes for CASSMGLAGIQETQYF.

This CDR3 reads CASSLDLPRGTEAFF. CDR3 DNA sequence: TGTGCCAGCAGCTTAGATTTGCCCCGGGGCACTGAAGCTTTCTTT. The chain carries TRBV5-5 and TRBJ1-1, with D uncertain. This CDR3 has 15 residues. V lost 2 bases to trimming and J lost 4 bases, with 15 bases between them. The germline CDR1 and CDR2 sequences are SGHKS and YYEKEE (reference sequence).

V and J are TRBV7-2 and TRBJ2-7; D unresolved. The CDR3 length is 13 residues. Germline V CDR1 and CDR2: SGHTA, FQGNSA. Trimming removed 5 bases from V and 4 bases from J, with 12 bases in between. CDR3 loop: CASSPRSRYEQYF. The DNA of the CDR3 is TGTGCCAGCAGCCCGAGGAGCAGGTACGAGCAGTACTTC.